Presented here are 10 T cell receptor beta chains from one specimen sequenced in a study of shared clonotypes between healthy human individuals. Repertoires were generated with immunoSEQ multiplex PCR, while TCRdb's copy carries only in-frame clones and drops some. The sample includes more than 550,000 clones, 92% of them seen just once. CD8 cells classed as naive were CD45RO-negative and positively selected for CCR7, excluding terminally differentiated effector memory CD45RA+ cells. Sequenced input: naive CD8+ T cells sorted from blood. The receptors originated from a man under 40 in good health.

This clone was found once. The CDR3 DNA is TGTGCCAGCAGTCCGGACAGGGGGCAACTCAATGAGCAGTTCTTC. Amino acids: CASSPDRGQLNEQFF. The gene calls are TRBV27 and TRBJ2-1, with 11 positions matching TRBD1. CDR1 is MNHEY and CDR2 is SMNVEV in the germline V gene (reference sequence). The length of the CDR3 is 15 residues. Trimming at V came to 5 bases and at J to 6 bases, leaving 6 bases not matched to a gene.

V usage is TRBV6-1 and J usage is TRBJ1-3; 8 positions match TRBD1. After removal of 3 bases from V and 2 bases from J, the junction contained 3 bases not matched to a gene. The CDR3 extends over 15 amino acids. The germline V gene has CDR1 MNHNS and CDR2 SASEGT. CDR3 sequence (DNA): TGTGCCAGCAGTGAGTTGGACAGGGCTGGAAACACCATATATTTT. Translated: CASSELDRAGNTIYF.

About this clone itself: This sample includes further DNA sequences coding for the same CDR3. The chain employs TRBV28 and TRBJ2-7, with no clear D. This CDR3 has 13 amino acids. Germline-derived CDR1 and CDR2 are MDHEN and SYDVKM. V was clipped by 3 bases and J by 1 base, with 7 bases between them. CDR3 in amino acids: CASSFLSSYEQYF. DNA of the CDR3: TGTGCCAGCAGTTTCCTAAGTTCCTACGAGCAGTACTTC.

The V call is TRBV7-2, the J call TRBJ1-5, with unresolved D. Trimming took off 2 bases at V and 0 bases at J, with 8 bases between the two ends. The germline V gene has CDR1 SGHTA and CDR2 FQGNSA. The CDR3 sequence is 15 residues long. DNA for the CDR3: TGTGCCAGCAGCTTATCTCGGGGTAGCAATCAGCCCCAGCATTTT. This translates into CASSLSRGSNQPQHF.

The chain couples TRBV7-9 to TRBJ1-1, with D perhaps TRBD1 (5 bases). V was clipped by 3 bases and J by 6 bases, with 11 bases between them. CDR3 length: 13 amino acids. Germline-derived CDR1 and CDR2 are SEHNR and FQNEAQ (reference sequence). CDR3 in amino acids: CASSFGASSEAFF. CDR3 DNA sequence: TGTGCCAGCAGCTTCGGGGCCTCCTCTGAAGCTTTCTTT. Full variable domain (outside the CDR3, taken from reference TRBV7-9 and TRBJ1-1): DTGVSQNPRHKITKRGQNVTFRCDPISEHNRLYWYRQTLGQGPEFLTYFQNEAQLEKSRLLSDRFSAERPKGSFSTLEIQRTEQGDSAMYLCASSFGASSEAFFGQGTRLTVV.

This sequence joins TRBV5-1 and TRBJ2-1; 11 bases are a match to TRBD2. The CDR3 runs to 17 residues. Unmatched junction bases numbered 6, after V lost 2 bases and J lost 2 bases. Germline V lookup: CDR1 SGHRS, CDR2 YFSETQ. DNA for the CDR3: TGCGCCAGCAGCTTCTTACTAGCGGGAGTTGCCTACAATGAGCAGTTCTTC. Protein: CASSFLLAGVAYNEQFF.

The chain has TRBV7-6 and TRBJ2-1; 11 bases map to TRBD2. The CDR3 is made up of 16 amino acids. Germline loops: CDR1 SGHVS, CDR2 FNYEAQ. V lost 3 bases to trimming and J lost 5 bases; unmatched junction nucleotides: 6. CDR3 in amino acids: CASSLASGRRNNEQFF. The CDR3 region has the DNA TGTGCCAGCAGCTTGGCTAGCGGGAGGAGAAACAATGAGCAGTTCTTC.

V gene TRBV7-2 combines with J gene TRBJ2-5, with TRBD2 matching 7 bases. Trimming at V came to 0 bases and at J to 3 bases, leaving 7 bases not matched to a gene. The V gene's germline CDR1 is SGHTA and CDR2 FQGNSA. CDR3 length equals 16 residues. The CDR3 loop reads CASSLAGGLLEETQYF. The CDR3 DNA sequence: TGTGCCAGCAGCTTAGCGGGGGGACTACTGGAAGAGACCCAGTACTTC.

The CDR3 DNA reads as TGTGCCAGCAGCCAGTTACTGGGTAACAATCAGCCCCAGCATTTT. It encodes CASSQLLGNNQPQHF. The chain joins TRBV5-5 to TRBJ1-5; D call uncertain. Between the trimmed V and J ends, which lost 4 bases and 3 bases, there was a span of 14 bases. CDR3 length: 15 residues. Germline CDR1 and CDR2: SGHKS and YYEKEE (reference sequence).

This clone was recorded only once. V is TRBV9 and J is TRBJ1-3; 8 bases map to TRBD1. CDR3 size: 12 residues. The germline gives CDR1 SGDLS, CDR2 YYNGEE. V dropped 6 bases and J dropped 8; count of bases not matched to a gene: 4. CDR3: CASKGQGDTIYF. The CDR3 nucleotides read TGTGCCAGCAAAGGACAGGGAGACACCATATATTTT.